The clone carrying this TCR beta chain was counted only a few times. The data stem from a study of early T cells in non-severe SARS-CoV-2 infection. Study information: Investigators sequenced bulk RNA drawn from unsorted whole blood, and chains remained unpaired.

Unique molecular identifiers were attached to individual cDNA molecules. TCRdb redid the calling of the 5' RACE reads with MiXCR, one entry per CDR3 protein. The sample lists under 85,000 distinct CDR3 sequences; more than 13% were seen once. The CDR3 has 15 amino acids. V shed 5 bases and J 8 bases; nucleotides not matched to a gene: 9. Germline loops: CDR1 SGHVS, CDR2 FQNEAQ. The sequence derives from an adult who was a healthcare worker with PCR-confirmed SARS-CoV-2 infection or an uninfected control (not recorded which). The sample taken for sequencing was whole blood. The chain joins TRBV7-8 to TRBJ1-4; TRBD1 matches at 9 bases. The CDR3 reads CASSLSGTGSEKLFF. The DNA of the CDR3 is TGTGCCAGCAGCCTCTCCGGGACAGGGTCGGAAAAACTGTTTTTT.